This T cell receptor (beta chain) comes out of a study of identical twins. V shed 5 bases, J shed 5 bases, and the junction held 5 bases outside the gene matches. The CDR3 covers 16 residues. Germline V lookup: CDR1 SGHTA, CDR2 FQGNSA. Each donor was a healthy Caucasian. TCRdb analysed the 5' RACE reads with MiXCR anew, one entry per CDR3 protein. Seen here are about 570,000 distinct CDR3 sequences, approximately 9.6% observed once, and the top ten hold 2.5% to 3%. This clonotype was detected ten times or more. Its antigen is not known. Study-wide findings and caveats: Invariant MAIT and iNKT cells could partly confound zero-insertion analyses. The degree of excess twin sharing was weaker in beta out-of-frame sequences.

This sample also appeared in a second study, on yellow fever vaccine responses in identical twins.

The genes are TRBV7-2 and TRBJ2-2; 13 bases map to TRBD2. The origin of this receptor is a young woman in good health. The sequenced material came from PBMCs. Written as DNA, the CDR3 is TGTGCCAGCAGCCCCGGACTAGCGGGAGTAACCGGGGAGCTGTTTTTT. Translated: CASSPGLAGVTGELFF.